In this sample, the clone carrying this T cell receptor (beta chain) turned up a few times. The ends lost 6 bases at V and 4 bases at J; junction bases unmatched: 8. The CDR3 length is 16 residues. Germline CDR1 reads SNHLY; CDR2 reads FYNNEI. The sample originates from a study of T cell repertoires in cytomegalovirus infection. TCRdb re-derived calls from the reads in MiXCR, one entry per CDR3 protein. Of about 180,000 distinct CDR3 sequences detected, approximately 18% appear once; the ten largest clones hold under 30%. Source material: CD8+ T cells from PBMCs. The chain employs TRBV2 and TRBJ2-5; 13 bases are shared with TRBD2. The receptor comes from a human donor in good health (CMV status not recorded). Some clones in this sample may be carry-over from other donors' samples. The CDR3 here is CASRGLAGAFRETQYF. The CDR3 region has the DNA TGTGCCAGCAGAGGACTAGCGGGGGCCTTCCGAGAGACCCAGTACTTC.